This T cell receptor (beta chain) comes out of a study of shared clonotypes between healthy human individuals. Study as a whole: Researchers drew samples from a couple of women and a few men aged 18 to 49.

The CDR3 covers 14 residues. Deletions cut 3 bases from V and 2 bases from J, with 12 bases between. The germline gives CDR1 SGHNT, CDR2 YYREEE (reference sequence). Recent acute infections and vaccinations were absent in the healthy HIV-negative adult donors. Researchers partitioned CD4+ cells into CD45RA+ naive and CD45RA-negative memory subsets. Authors' processing steps: With immunoSEQ giving junction-only sequences and no quality scores, filtering differed. Clones were sequenced by immunoSEQ multiplex PCR, and TCRdb holds only the in-frame ones, with some missing. The V and J calls and clone size are taken from that table; D and trimming were inferred from the DNA. The repertoire has 780,000 or so clones, 55% to 75% of them found once; the top ten carry roughly 1.8%.

This TCR was sampled from a woman aged 30 to 39 in good health. The material sequenced was memory CD4+ T cells sorted from blood. Subset noted: CD45RA-negative fraction. This rearrangement joins TRBV5-4 to TRBJ2-7, with D maybe TRBD1 (6 bases). CDR3 protein: CASSYRQDTYEQYF. The CDR3 bases are TGTGCCAGCAGCTACCGACAGGACACCTACGAGCAGTACTTC.